This is a list of T cell receptor beta chains from one sample in a study of T cell changes during pregnancy in multiple sclerosis. Produced via immunoSEQ multiplex PCR; TCRdb's table is partial and in-frame only. Among about 31,000 clones listed, about nine tenths were seen once. The specimen comprised CD8+ T cells from peripheral blood mononuclear cells, sampled in the second trimester of pregnancy. These receptors were collected from a female donor with multiple sclerosis, enrolled in a pregnancy study. The CDR3 runs from the conserved cysteine through the conserved F or W. D genes are given only for firm matches. Only some rows state a clone size, as once, few, many or a class for expanded clones.

v_call	j_call	d_call	clone_size	cdr3_aa	cdr3_nt
TRBV6-1	TRBJ2-7	TRBD2	NA	CASSEASGTYEQYF	TGTGCCAGCAGTGAAGCTAGCGGGACCTACGAGCAGTACTTC
TRBV4-1	TRBJ2-7	TRBD2	NA	CASSQSGREQYF	TGCGCCAGCAGCCAGAGCGGGAGGGAGCAGTACTTC
TRBV7-3	TRBJ2-1	NA	NA	CASSLSGYNEQFF	TGTGCCAGCAGCTTATCGGGATACAATGAGCAGTTCTTC
TRBV4-3	TRBJ2-7	NA	NA	CASSQDQGTPSSYEQYF	TGCGCCAGCAGCCAAGATCAAGGGACTCCAAGCTCCTACGAGCAGTACTTC
TRBV10-1	TRBJ1-3	NA	once	CASSEDNISGNTIYF	TGCGCCAGCAGTGAGGATAACATCTCTGGAAACACCATATATTTT
TRBV18	TRBJ1-1	NA	NA	CASSPQVLRTEAFF	TGTGCCAGCTCACCTCAGGTGCTGCGCACTGAAGCTTTCTTT
TRBV27	TRBJ1-2	NA	NA	CASSPGVGYGYTF	TGTGCCAGCAGTCCAGGGGTTGGCTATGGCTACACCTTC
TRBV7-9	TRBJ2-7	NA	NA	CASSRGIYEQYF	TGTGCCAGCAGCCGGGGAATCTACGAGCAGTACTTC
TRBV4-1	TRBJ2-7	TRBD2	NA	CASSQLAGGLGEQYF	TGCGCCAGCAGCCAATTAGCGGGAGGGCTGGGGGAGCAGTACTTC
TRBV10-3	TRBJ2-7	NA	NA	CATGGGGGQYEQYF	TGTGCCACAGGGGGAGGCGGGGGGCAGTACGAGCAGTACTTC
TRBV21-1	TRBJ2-4	NA	NA	CATLKGIIAKNIQYF	TGTGCCACCCTTAAGGGGATAATAGCCAAAAACATTCAGTACTTC
TRBV7-8	TRBJ2-5	TRBD2	NA	CASSRDGRHIQETQYF	TGTGCCAGCAGTCGAGACGGGAGGCACATCCAAGAGACCCAGTACTTC
TRBV9	TRBJ2-7	NA	few	CASSGGEYEQYF	TGTGCCAGCAGCGGGGGAGAGTACGAGCAGTACTTC
TRBV19	TRBJ2-7	NA	NA	CASMRDVPYEQYF	TGTGCCAGTATGCGGGACGTCCCCTACGAGCAGTACTTC
TRBV6-6	TRBJ1-5	NA	NA	CASSLISGNQPQHF	TGTGCCAGCAGCTTAATTTCAGGGAATCAGCCCCAGCATTTT
TRBV2	TRBJ2-2	NA	NA	CASSDLTGLTTGELFF	TGTGCCAGCAGCGATCTAACAGGGTTAACCACCGGGGAGCTGTTTTTT
TRBV5-1	TRBJ2-7	NA	NA	CASSLDTGLIEQYF	TGCGCCAGCAGCTTGGATACAGGGTTGATCGAGCAGTACTTC
TRBV27	TRBJ2-1	NA	NA	CASSLSPGINEQFF	TGTGCCAGCAGTTTATCGCCAGGGATCAATGAGCAGTTCTTC
TRBV4-2	TRBJ2-3	NA	NA	CASSHGEDTDTQYF	TGTGCCAGCAGCCATGGGGAGGACACAGATACGCAGTATTTT
TRBV2	TRBJ2-3	NA	NA	CASSELSGYTDTQYF	TGTGCCAGCAGTGAACTCTCGGGATACACAGATACGCAGTATTTT
TRBV5-6	TRBJ1-3	NA	NA	CASSLVRGGNTIYF	TGTGCCAGCAGCTTGGTGAGGGGGGGAAACACCATATATTTT
TRBV6-4	TRBJ2-3	NA	NA	CASSDSREGADTQYF	TGTGCCAGCAGTGACTCGAGGGAGGGGGCAGATACGCAGTATTTT
TRBV4-1	TRBJ2-1	TRBD1	NA	CASSAVGTGGYNEQFF	TGCGCCAGCAGCGCCGTCGGGACAGGGGGGTACAATGAGCAGTTCTTC
TRBV27	TRBJ1-1	NA	NA	CASSLYFWHTEAFF	TGTGCCAGCAGTTTATATTTTTGGCACACTGAAGCTTTCTTT
TRBV10-2	TRBJ2-1	TRBD2	NA	CATILAGSSYNEQFF	TGCGCCACCATTCTAGCGGGTAGCTCCTACAATGAGCAGTTCTTC